This record covers a single TCR beta chain. Its antigen remains unidentified. The data belong to a study of vaccination and CD4 T cells after COVID-19. Cultured CD4+ T-cell DNA underwent Oncomine TCR Beta short-read sequencing. TCRdb recomputed calls from the PCR reads with MiXCR, one row per CDR3 protein. This repertoire shows 17,000 or so distinct CDR3 sequences, roughly three fifths found once; its top ten account for about 5%. The treatment denotes: approximately nine-day PBMC culture with coronavirus spike peptide pools or control peptides (ViraFEST assay). Cultures used 2.1 million or so PBMCs per well, about 10 IU/ml IL-2 and 9.5 to 10 ug/ml peptides. CDR1 and CDR2 (germline): SGHNT, YENEEA. Trimming left V 3 bases short and J 5 bases short, with 13 bases between. The CDR3 extends over 14 amino acids.

The source material was CD4+ T cells from blood, cultured in vitro, sampled after SARS-CoV-2 vaccination. The TCR comes from a human donor who had recovered from COVID-19. This chain uses TRBV11-3 with TRBJ2-5, with D possibly being TRBD1 (6 bases). Here the CDR3 reads CASSFSGTPETQYF. In nucleotides, the CDR3 is TGTGCCAGCAGCTTTTCCGGGACACCGGAGACCCAGTACTTC. Combining the CDR3 with reference TRBV11-3 and TRBJ2-5 gives the whole variable domain EAGVVQSPRYKIIEKKQPVAFWCNPISGHNTLYWYLQNLGQGPELLIRYENEEAVDDSQLPKDRFSAERLKGVDSTLKIQPAELGDSAVYLCASSFSGTPETQYFGPGTRLLVL.